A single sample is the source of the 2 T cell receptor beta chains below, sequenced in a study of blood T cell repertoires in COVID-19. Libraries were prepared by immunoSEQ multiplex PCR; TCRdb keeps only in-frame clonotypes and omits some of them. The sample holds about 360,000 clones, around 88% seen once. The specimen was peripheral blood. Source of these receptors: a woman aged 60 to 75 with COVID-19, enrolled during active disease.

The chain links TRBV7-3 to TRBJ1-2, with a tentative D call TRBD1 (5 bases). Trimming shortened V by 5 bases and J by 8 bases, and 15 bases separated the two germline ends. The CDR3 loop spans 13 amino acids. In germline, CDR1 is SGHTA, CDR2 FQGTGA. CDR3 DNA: TGTGCCAGCAGCCCAAGTGGGGGGTTAGGCTACACCTTC. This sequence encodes CASSPSGGLGYTF.

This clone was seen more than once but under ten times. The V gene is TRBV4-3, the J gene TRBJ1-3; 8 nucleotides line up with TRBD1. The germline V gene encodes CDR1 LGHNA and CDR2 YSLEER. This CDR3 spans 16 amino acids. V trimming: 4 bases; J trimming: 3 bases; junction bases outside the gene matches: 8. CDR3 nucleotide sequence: TGCGCCAGCAGCCCAACCCAGGGGGCGGGTGGAAACACCATATATTTT. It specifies CASSPTQGAGGNTIYF.